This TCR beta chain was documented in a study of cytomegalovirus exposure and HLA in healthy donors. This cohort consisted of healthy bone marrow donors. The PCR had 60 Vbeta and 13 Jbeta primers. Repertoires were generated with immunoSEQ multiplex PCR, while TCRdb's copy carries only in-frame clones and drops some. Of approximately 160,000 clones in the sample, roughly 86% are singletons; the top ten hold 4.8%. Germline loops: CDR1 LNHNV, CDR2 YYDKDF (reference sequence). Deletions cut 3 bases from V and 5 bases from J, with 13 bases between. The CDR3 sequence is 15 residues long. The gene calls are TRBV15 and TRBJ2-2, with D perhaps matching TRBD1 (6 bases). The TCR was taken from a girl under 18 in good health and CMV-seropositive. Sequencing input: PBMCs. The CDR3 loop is CATSRDSLETGELFF. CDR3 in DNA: TGTGCCACCAGCAGGGACAGCCTGGAAACCGGGGAGCTGTTTTTT.